The TCR beta chain described here comes from a study of cytomegalovirus exposure and HLA in healthy donors. Study overall: The 95 to 150 validation repertoires and the 666 first-cohort repertoires shared a platform, a later analysis reported.

The protocol was immunoSEQ multiplex PCR, while the TCRdb copy is restricted to in-frame clones and leaves out a portion. The profile shows 150,000 to 200,000 clones, about 85% of them singletons. The CDR3 extends over 14 amino acids. The V end lost 2 bases, the J end lost 2 bases, and 10 bases lay between the germline ends. Looked up from germline, CDR1 is SNHLY and CDR2 is FYNNEI. The sequencing input was PBMCs. The sequence was collected from a man between 18 and 29 years old in good health and CMV-seropositive. This chain uses TRBV2 with TRBJ2-7; maybe TRBD2 (6 bases). In nucleotides, the CDR3 is TGTGCCAGCAGTGAAAAAGGGACTCCCTACGAGCAGTACTTC. Protein: CASSEKGTPYEQYF.